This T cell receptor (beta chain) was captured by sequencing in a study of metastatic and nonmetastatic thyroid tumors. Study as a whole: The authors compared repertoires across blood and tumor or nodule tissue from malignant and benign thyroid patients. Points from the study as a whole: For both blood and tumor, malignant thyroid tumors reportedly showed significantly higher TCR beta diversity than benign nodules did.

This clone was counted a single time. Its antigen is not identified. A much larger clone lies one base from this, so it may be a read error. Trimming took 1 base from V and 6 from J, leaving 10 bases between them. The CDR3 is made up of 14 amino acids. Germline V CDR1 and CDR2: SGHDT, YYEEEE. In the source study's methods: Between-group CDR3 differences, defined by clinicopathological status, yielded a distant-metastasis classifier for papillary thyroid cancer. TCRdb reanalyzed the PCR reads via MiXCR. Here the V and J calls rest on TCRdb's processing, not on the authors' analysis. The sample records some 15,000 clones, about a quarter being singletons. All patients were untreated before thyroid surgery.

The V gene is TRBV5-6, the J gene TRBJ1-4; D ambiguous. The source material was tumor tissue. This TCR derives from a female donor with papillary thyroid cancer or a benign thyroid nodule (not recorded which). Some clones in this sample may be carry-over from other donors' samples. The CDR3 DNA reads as TGTGCCAGCAGCTTGTGGGGAGTGGATGAAAAACTGTTTTTT. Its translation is CASSLWGVDEKLFF.